Below are 9 T cell receptor beta chains sequenced from a single sample in a study of blood T cell repertoires in COVID-19. TCRdb's copy holds only in-frame clones and misses some; the assay was immunoSEQ multiplex PCR. The sample shows tens of thousands of clones, 84% of them seen only once. The sequenced sample was peripheral blood. These receptors were collected from a man aged 45 to 65 with COVID-19, enrolled during active disease.

This sequence joins TRBV3-1 (or the pseudogene TRBV3-2) and TRBJ1-3; maybe TRBD1 (6 bases). CDR3 length: 15 amino acids. V was trimmed by 4 bases and J by 3 bases, leaving 13 bases between them. The germline CDR1 and CDR2 sequences are LGHDT and YNNKEL (reference sequence). CDR3 sequence: CASSPLGQNGNTIYF. The CDR3 DNA reads as TGTGCCAGCAGCCCCCTAGGACAGAATGGAAACACCATATATTTT.

The chain combines TRBV19 with TRBJ1-5; no clear D. Germline V gene lookup returns CDR1 LNHDA and CDR2 SQIVND (reference sequence). The CDR3 loop spans 15 amino acids. V gave up 1 base and J gave up 4 bases, with 11 bases separating them. CDR3 loop: CASSIGHGRNQPQHF. CDR3 coding DNA: TGTGCCAGTAGTATAGGGCACGGGAGGAATCAGCCCCAGCATTTT.

This sequence joins TRBV3-1 (or the pseudogene TRBV3-2) and TRBJ1-2; D unclear. This CDR3 is 13 amino acids long. CDR1 is LGHDT and CDR2 is YNNKEL in the germline V gene (reference sequence). Trimming removed 3 bases from V and 5 bases from J, with 10 bases in between. The chain's CDR3 is CASSQETPYGYTF. The DNA of the CDR3 is TGTGCCAGCAGCCAGGAGACTCCTTATGGCTACACCTTC.

This chain uses TRBV3-1 (or the pseudogene TRBV3-2) with TRBJ2-2; D call uncertain. CDR3 length: 15 residues. The V gene lost 2 bases and the J gene lost 0 bases, with 7 bases spanning the gap. Germline V lookup: CDR1 LGHDT, CDR2 YNNKEL (reference sequence). In DNA, the CDR3 is TGTGCCAGCAGCCAATACCGGGCGAACACCGGGGAGCTGTTTTTT. Its translation is CASSQYRANTGELFF.

The chain has TRBV7-2 and TRBJ1-1, with D possibly being TRBD1 (5 bases). V dropped 2 bases and J dropped 0 bases, with 10 bases sitting between them. Per the germline V gene, CDR1 is SGHTA and CDR2 is FQGNSA. The CDR3 sequence is 15 residues long. In nucleotides, the CDR3 is TGTGCCAGCAGCTTATGGCAGGGTATGAACACTGAAGCTTTCTTT. Protein: CASSLWQGMNTEAFF. Full variable domain (rest looked up from reference TRBV7-2 and TRBJ1-1): GAGVSQSPSNKVTEKGKDVELRCDPISGHTALYWYRQSLGQGLEFLIYFQGNSAPDKSGLPSDRFSAERTGGSVSTLTIQRTQQEDSAVYLCASSLWQGMNTEAFFGQGTRLTVV.

J is TRBJ2-5 and V is TRBV6-4; weak D call: TRBD2 (5 bases). This CDR3 is 15 amino acids long. CDR1 is MRHNA, CDR2 SNTAGT, per germline. The V and J ends lost 8 bases and 5 bases respectively, with 21 bases between them. The CDR3 loop reads CASSVSAGKAETQYF. The CDR3, as DNA: TGTGCCAGCTCCGTAAGCGCGGGCAAGGCGGAGACCCAGTACTTC.

Worth noting for this clone: At the DNA level, this CDR3 is encoded by other sequences in the same sample as well. V gene TRBV2 combines with J gene TRBJ2-3; 7 bases fit TRBD1. Germline values: CDR1 SNHLY, CDR2 FYNNEI. The CDR3 has 14 residues. The J segment lost 0 bases and the V segment lost 5 bases, leaving 2 bases of the junction unmatched. This CDR3 is CASSRDSSTDTQYF. The CDR3 DNA reads TGTGCCAGCAGTCGGGACAGTAGCACAGATACGCAGTATTTT.

The V and J genes are TRBV12-5 and TRBJ2-7, with TRBD1 identical over 7 bases. Germline V CDR1 and CDR2: LGHNT, FRNRAP. V trimming: 6 bases; J trimming: 0 bases; junction bases outside the gene matches: 14. The length of the CDR3 is 17 residues. The CDR3 coding sequence is TGTGCTAGTGGCCGGGACAGAGAAGCGAGGAGCTCCTACGAGCAGTACTTC. Translating it yields CASGRDREARSSYEQYF.

V usage is TRBV18 and J usage is TRBJ2-2; TRBD1 aligns across 8 bases. CDR1 is KGHSH, CDR2 LQKENI, per germline. The CDR3 covers 14 residues. V was clipped by 8 bases and J by 5 bases; unmatched bases: 7. The CDR3 region has the DNA TGTGCCAGCCAAGGACAGGGTGAAACCGGGGAGCTGTTTTTT. Amino acid sequence: CASQGQGETGELFF.